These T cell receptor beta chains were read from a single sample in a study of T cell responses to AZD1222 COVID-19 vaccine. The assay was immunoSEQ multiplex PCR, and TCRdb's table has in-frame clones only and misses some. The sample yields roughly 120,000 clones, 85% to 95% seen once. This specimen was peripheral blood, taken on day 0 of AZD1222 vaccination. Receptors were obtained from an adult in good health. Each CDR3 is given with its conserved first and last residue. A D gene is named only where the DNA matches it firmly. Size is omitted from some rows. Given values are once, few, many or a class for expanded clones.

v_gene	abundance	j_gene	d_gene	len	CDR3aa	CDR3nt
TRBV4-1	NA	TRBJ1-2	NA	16	CASSQGAGGSNYGYTF	TGCGCCAGCAGCCAAGGGGCGGGGGGCAGCAACTATGGCTACACCTTC
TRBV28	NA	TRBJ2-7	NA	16	CASGSTGTPSSYEQYF	TGTGCCAGCGGATCGACCGGGACTCCAAGCTCCTACGAGCAGTACTTC
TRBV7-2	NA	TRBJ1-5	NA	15	CASSPRSGDNQPQHF	TGTGCCAGCAGCCCAAGGTCAGGGGACAATCAGCCCCAGCATTTT
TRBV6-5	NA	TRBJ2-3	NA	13	CASKLWEPDTQYF	TGTGCCAGCAAATTATGGGAGCCAGATACGCAGTATTTT
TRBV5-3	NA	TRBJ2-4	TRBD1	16	CARSPDRGEAKNIQYF	TGTGCCAGAAGCCCGGACAGGGGTGAAGCCAAAAACATTCAGTACTTC
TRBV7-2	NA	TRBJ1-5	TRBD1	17	CASSPTGRVVSNQPQHF	TGTGCCAGCAGCCCGACAGGGCGCGTTGTTAGCAATCAGCCCCAGCATTTT
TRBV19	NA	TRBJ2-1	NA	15	CASSIVSGGVNEQFF	TGTGCCAGTAGTATCGTGAGTGGAGGAGTGAATGAGCAGTTCTTC
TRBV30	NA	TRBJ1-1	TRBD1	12	CAGTGINTEAFF	TGTGCCGGGACAGGGATTAACACTGAAGCTTTCTTT
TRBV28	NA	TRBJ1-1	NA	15	CASSPTGTANTEAFF	TGTGCCAGCAGTCCGACCGGGACGGCGAACACTGAAGCTTTCTTT
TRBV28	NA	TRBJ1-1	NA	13	CASTTGVNTEAFF	TGTGCCAGCACTACAGGAGTGAACACTGAAGCTTTCTTT
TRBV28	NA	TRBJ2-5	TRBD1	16	CASSEGTGWSKETQYF	TGTGCCAGCAGTGAGGGGACAGGCTGGTCGAAAGAGACCCAGTACTTC
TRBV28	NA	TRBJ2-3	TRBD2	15	CASSDGGAGTDTQYF	TGTGCCAGCAGTGACGGGGGGGCGGGCACAGATACGCAGTATTTT
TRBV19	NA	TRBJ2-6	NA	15	CASTAMFSGANVLTF	TGTGCCAGTACTGCGATGTTCTCTGGGGCCAACGTCCTGACTTTC
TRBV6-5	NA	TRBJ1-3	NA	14	CASSYSVQRNTIYF	TGTGCCAGCAGTTACTCGGTCCAGAGGAACACCATATATTTT
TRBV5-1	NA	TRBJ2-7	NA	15	CASSWDMGGTYEQYF	TGCGCCAGCAGCTGGGACATGGGTGGGACCTACGAGCAGTACTTC
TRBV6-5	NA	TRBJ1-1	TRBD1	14	CASSSRDRAPEAFF	TGTGCCAGCAGCTCCCGGGACAGGGCCCCTGAAGCTTTCTTT
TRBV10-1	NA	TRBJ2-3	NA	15	CASSETQTGRDTQYF	TGCGCCAGCAGTGAGACCCAAACAGGGAGAGATACGCAGTATTTT
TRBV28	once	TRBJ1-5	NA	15	CASSLGWGGNQPQHF	TGTGCCAGCAGTTTAGGGTGGGGCGGCAATCAGCCCCAGCATTTT
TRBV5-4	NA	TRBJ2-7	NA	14	CASSFRDNSYEQYF	TGTGCCAGCAGCTTCCGGGACAACTCCTACGAGCAGTACTTC
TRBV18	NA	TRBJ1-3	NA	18	CASSPHGPTSGLGNTIYF	TGTGCCAGCTCACCCCACGGTCCGACTTCGGGGCTTGGAAACACCATATATTTT